This TCR beta chain was profiled in a study of Graves' ophthalmopathy and Graves' hyperthyroidism. For the study at large: Sampling took place at initial diagnosis, with peripheral blood obtained before any treatment.

Having ophthalmopathy, the donors showed moderate-to-severe activity, CAS ≥3 and NOSPECS ≥4, with disease lasting under 3 months. Other autoimmune diseases, uncontrolled infections, pregnancy or lactation led to the exclusion of patients. The PBMCs originated from approximately 10 ml of fresh peripheral blood. The CDR3 sequence is 11 residues long. Germline CDR1 is DFQATT and CDR2 is SNEGSKA (reference sequence). Trimming cost V 3 bases and J 1 base, with 4 bases left between them. The authors amplified TCR beta CDR3 regions from RNA transcripts. HTBI primers were employed in first-round RT-PCR, then a second-round multiplex PCR followed. MiXCR was run by TCRdb on the multiplex PCR reads, yielding one entry per CDR3 protein. The table records about 240,000 distinct CDR3 sequences, 45% of them present only once. There are many counts of this clonotype.

J is TRBJ2-7 and V is TRBV20-1; D is uncertain. Sequenced input: peripheral blood. This receptor was taken from an adult man with Graves' ophthalmopathy. CDR3 sequence (DNA): TGCAGTGCTAGGGAATCCTACGAGCAGTACTTC. This gives the protein CSARESYEQYF.